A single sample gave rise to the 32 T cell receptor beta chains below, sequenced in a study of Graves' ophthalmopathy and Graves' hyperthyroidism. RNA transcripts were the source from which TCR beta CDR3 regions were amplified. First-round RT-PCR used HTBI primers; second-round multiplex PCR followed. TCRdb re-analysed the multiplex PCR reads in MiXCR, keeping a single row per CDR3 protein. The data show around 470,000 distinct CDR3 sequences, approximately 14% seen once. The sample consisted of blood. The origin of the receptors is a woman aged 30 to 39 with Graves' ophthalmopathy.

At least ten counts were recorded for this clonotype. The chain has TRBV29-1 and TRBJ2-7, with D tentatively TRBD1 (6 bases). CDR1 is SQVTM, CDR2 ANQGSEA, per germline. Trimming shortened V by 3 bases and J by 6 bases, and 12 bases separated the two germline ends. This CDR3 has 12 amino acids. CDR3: CSVDAGVAEQYF. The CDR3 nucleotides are TGCAGCGTTGATGCAGGGGTCGCCGAGCAGTACTTC.

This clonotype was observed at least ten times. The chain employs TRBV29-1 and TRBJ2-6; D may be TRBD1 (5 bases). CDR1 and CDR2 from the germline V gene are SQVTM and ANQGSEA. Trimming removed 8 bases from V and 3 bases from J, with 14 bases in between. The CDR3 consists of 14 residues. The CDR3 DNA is TGCAGCACCCTCACAGGCGTTGGGGCCAACGTCCTGACTTTC. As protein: CSTLTGVGANVLTF.

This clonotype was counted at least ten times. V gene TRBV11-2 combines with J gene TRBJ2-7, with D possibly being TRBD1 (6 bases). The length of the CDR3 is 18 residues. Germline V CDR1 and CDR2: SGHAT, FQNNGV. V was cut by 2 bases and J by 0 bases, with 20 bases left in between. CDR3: CASSLTITTGPSSYEQYF. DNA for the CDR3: TGTGCCAGCAGCTTAACCATCACCACAGGGCCCAGCTCCTACGAGCAGTACTTC. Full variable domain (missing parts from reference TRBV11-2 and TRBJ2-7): EAGVAQSPRYKIIEKRQSVAFWCNPISGHATLYWYQQILGQGPKLLIQFQNNGVVDDSQLPKDRFSAERLKGVDSTLKIQPAKLEDSAVYLCASSLTITTGPSSYEQYFGPGTRLTVT.

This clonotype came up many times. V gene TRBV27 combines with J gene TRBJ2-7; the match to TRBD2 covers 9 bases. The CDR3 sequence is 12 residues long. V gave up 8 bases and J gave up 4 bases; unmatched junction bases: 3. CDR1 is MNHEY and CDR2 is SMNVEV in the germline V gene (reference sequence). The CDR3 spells CASPTSGYEQYF. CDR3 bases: TGTGCCAGCCCGACTAGCGGTTACGAGCAGTACTTC.

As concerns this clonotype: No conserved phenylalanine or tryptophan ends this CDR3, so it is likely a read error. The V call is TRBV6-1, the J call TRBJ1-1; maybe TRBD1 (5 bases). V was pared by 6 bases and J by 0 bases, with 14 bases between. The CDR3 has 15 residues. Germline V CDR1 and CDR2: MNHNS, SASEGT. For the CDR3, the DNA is TGTGCCAGCAGCCAAGGAGGGGTGATGAACACTGAAGCTTTCTCT. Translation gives CASSQGGVMNTEAFS.

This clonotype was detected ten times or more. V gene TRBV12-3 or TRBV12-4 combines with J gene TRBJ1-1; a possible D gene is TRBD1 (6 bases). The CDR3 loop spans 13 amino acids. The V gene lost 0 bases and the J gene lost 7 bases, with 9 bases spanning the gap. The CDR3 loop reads CASSLAGGDEAFF. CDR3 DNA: TGTGCCAGCAGTTTAGCGGGGGGCGATGAAGCTTTCTTT.

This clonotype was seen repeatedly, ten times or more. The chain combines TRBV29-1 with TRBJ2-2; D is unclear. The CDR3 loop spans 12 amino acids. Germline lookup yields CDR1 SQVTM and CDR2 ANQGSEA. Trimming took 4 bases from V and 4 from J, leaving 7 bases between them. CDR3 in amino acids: CSVVNSTGELFF. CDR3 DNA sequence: TGCAGCGTTGTCAACAGCACCGGGGAGCTGTTTTTT.

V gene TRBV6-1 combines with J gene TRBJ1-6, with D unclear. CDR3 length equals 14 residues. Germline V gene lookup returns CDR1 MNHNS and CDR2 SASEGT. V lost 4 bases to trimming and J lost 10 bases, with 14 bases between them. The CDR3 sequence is CASSGARESSPLHF. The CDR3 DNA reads TGTGCCAGCAGTGGCGCCCGGGAGAGCTCACCCCTCCACTTT.

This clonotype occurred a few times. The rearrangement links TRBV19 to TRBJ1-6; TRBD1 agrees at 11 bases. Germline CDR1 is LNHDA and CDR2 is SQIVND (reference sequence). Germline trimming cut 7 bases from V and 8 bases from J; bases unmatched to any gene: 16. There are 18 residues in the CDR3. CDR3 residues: CASTTPRTGGFVDSPLHF. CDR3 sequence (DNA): TGTGCCAGTACCACACCGCGGACAGGGGGCTTCGTGGATTCACCCCTCCACTTT. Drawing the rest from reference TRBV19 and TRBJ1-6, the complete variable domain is DGGITQSPKYLFRKEGQNVTLSCEQNLNHDAMYWYRQDPGQGLRLIYYSQIVNDFQKGDIAEGYSVSREKKESFPLTVTSAQKNPTAFYLCASTTPRTGGFVDSPLHFGNGTRLTVT.

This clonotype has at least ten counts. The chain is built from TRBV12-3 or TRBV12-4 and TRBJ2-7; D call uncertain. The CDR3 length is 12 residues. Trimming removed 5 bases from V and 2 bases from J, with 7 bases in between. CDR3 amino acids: CASSPHTYEQYF. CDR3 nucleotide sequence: TGTGCCAGCAGTCCCCACACCTACGAGCAGTACTTC.

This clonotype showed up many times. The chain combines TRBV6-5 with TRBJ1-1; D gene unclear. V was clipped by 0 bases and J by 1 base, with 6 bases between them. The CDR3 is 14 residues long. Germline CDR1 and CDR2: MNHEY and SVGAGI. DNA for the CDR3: TGTGCCAGCAGTTACTCGAGGTCGAACACTGAAGCTTTCTTT. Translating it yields CASSYSRSNTEAFF.

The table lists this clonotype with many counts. In DNA, the CDR3 is TGTGCCAGCAGTTATGGGAACTATGGCTACACCTTC. Encoded protein: CASSYGNYGYTF. This chain uses TRBV6-2 or TRBV6-3 with TRBJ1-2; D is uncertain. Germline assignment: CDR1 MNHEY and CDR2 SVGEGT. Trimming cost V 3 bases and J 2 bases, with 4 bases left between them. CDR3 length equals 12 residues.

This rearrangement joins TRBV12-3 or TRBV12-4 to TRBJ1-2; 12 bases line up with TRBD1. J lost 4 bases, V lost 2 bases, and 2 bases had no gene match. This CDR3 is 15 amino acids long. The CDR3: CASSLRDRGLYGYTF. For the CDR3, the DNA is TGTGCCAGCAGTTTAAGGGACAGGGGGCTCTATGGCTACACCTTC.

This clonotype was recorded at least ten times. The CDR3 here is CASSYGTGGAETQYF. Written as DNA, the CDR3 is TGTGCCAGCAGTTACGGGACAGGGGGCGCAGAGACCCAGTACTTC. The chain carries TRBV6-5 and TRBJ2-5, with 12 bases matching TRBD1. The V gene end was trimmed by 2 bases and the J gene end by 4 bases; junction bases not matched to a gene: 2. The CDR3 loop spans 15 amino acids. Germline values: CDR1 MNHEY, CDR2 SVGAGI.

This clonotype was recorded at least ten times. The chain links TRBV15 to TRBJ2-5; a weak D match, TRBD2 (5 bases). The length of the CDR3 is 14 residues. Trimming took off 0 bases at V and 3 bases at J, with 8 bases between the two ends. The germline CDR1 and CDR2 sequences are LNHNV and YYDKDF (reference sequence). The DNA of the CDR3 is TGTGCCACCAGCAGAGATGGTAGCGAAGAGACCCAGTACTTC. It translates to CATSRDGSEETQYF.

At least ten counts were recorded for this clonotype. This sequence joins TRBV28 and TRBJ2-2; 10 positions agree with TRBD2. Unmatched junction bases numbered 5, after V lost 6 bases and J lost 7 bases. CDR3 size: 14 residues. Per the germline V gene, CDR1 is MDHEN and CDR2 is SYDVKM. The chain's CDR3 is CASSVAGGHGELFF. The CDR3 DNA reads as TGTGCCAGCAGCGTAGCGGGGGGCCACGGGGAGCTGTTTTTT.

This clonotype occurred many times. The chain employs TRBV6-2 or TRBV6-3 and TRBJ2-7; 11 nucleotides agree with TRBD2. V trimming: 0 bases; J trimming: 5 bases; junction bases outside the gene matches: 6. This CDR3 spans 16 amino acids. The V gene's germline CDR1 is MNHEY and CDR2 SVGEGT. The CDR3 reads CASSYSIAGGINEQYF. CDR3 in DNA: TGTGCCAGCAGTTACTCGATAGCGGGAGGGATAAACGAGCAGTACTTC.

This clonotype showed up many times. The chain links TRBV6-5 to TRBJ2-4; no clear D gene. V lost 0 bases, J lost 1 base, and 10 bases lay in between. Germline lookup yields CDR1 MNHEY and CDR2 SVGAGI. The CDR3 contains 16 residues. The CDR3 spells CASSYSGGWAKNIQYF. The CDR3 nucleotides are TGTGCCAGCAGTTACTCGGGTGGATGGGCCAAAAACATTCAGTACTTC.

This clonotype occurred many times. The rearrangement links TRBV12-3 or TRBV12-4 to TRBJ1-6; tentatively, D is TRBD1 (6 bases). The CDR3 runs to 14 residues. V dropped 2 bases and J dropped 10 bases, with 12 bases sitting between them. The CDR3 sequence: CASSLRQGSSPLHF. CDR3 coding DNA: TGTGCCAGCAGTTTAAGGCAGGGGTCGTCACCCCTCCACTTT.

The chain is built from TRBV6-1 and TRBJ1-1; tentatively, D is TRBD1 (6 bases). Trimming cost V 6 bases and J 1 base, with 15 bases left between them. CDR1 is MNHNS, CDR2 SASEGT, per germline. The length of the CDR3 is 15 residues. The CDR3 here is CASRLTGSANTEAFF. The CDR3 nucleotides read TGTGCCAGCAGGCTAACAGGGTCTGCGAACACTGAAGCTTTCTTT.

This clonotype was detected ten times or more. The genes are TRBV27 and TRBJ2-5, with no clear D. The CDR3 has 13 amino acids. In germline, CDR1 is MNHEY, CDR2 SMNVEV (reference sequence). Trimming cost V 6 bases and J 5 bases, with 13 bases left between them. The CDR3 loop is CASSRSGRETQYF. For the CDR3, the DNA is TGTGCCAGCAGCCGTTCTGGGCGGGAGACCCAGTACTTC.

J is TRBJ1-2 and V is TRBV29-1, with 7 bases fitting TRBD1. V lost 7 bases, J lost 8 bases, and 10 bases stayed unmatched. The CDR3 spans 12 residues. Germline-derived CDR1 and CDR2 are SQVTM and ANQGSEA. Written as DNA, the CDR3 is TGCAGCGGTTCGACAGGGAGCGGGGGCTACACCTTC. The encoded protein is CSGSTGSGGYTF. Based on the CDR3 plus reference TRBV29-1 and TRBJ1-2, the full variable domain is SAVISQKPSRDICQRGTSLTIQCQVDSQVTMMFWYRQQPGQSLTLIATANQGSEATYESGFVIDKFPISRPNLTFSTLTVSNMSPEDSSIYLCSGSTGSGGYTFGSGTRLTVV.

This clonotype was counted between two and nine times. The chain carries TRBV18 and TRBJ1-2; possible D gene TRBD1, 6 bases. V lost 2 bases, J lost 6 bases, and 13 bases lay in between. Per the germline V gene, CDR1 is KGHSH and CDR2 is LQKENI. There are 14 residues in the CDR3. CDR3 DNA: TGTGCCAGCTCACCAGGGAAACAGGGAAATGGCTACACCTTC. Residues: CASSPGKQGNGYTF.

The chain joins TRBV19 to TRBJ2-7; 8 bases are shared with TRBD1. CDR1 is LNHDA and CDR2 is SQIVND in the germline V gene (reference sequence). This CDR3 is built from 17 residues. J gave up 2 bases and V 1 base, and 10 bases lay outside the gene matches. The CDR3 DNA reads TGTGCCAGTAGTATAGGCGGGCCAGGGGGCGACACCTACGAGCAGTACTTC. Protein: CASSIGGPGGDTYEQYF.

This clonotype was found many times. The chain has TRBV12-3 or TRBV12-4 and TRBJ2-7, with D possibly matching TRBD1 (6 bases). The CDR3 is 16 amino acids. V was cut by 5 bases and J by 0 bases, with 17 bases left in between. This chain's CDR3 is CASSPDSPTSSYEQYF. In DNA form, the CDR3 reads TGTGCCAGCAGTCCGGACAGCCCGACGAGCTCCTACGAGCAGTACTTC.

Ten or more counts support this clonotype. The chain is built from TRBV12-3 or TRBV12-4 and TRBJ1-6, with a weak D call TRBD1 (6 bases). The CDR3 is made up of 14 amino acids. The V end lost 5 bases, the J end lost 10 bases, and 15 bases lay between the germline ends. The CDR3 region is CASSLRGVDSPLHF. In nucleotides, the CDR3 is TGTGCCAGCAGTCTGAGGGGGGTAGACTCACCCCTCCACTTT.

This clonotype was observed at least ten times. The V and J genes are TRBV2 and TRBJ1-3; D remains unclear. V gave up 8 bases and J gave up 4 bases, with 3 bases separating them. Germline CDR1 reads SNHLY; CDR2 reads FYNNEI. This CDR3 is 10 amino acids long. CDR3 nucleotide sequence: TGTGCCAGCGTCGGAAACACCATATATTTT. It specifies CASVGNTIYF.

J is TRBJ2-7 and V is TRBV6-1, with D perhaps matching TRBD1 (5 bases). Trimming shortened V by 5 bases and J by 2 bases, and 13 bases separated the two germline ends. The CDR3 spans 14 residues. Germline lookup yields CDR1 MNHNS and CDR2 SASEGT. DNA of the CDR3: TGTGCCAGCAGTCAACCCCAGGGTCCCTACGAGCAGTACTTC. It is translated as CASSQPQGPYEQYF.

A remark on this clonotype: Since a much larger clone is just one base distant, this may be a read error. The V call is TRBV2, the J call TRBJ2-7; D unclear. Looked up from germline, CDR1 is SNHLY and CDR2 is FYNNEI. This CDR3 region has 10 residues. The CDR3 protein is CALRGYDQYF. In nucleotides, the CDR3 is TGTGCCCTCCGCGGCTACGATCAGTACTTC. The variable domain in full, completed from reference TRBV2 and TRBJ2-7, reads EPEVTQTPSHQVTQMGQEVILRCVPISNHLYFYWYRQILGQKVEFLVSFYNNEISEKSEIFDDQFSVERPDGSNFTLKIRSTKLEDSAMYFCALRGYDQYFGPGTRLTVT.

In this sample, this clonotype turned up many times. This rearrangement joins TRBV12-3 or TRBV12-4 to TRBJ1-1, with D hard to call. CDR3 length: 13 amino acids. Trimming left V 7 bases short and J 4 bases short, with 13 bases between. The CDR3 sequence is CASKGEVGTEAFF. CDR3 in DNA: TGTGCCAGCAAAGGCGAAGTAGGCACTGAAGCTTTCTTT.

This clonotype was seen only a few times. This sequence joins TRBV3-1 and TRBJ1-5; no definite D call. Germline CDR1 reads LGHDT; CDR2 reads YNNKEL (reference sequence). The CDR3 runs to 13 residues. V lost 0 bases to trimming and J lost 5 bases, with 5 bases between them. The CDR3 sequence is CASSQDGDQPQHF. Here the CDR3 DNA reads TGTGCCAGCAGCCAAGATGGCGATCAGCCCCAGCATTTT.

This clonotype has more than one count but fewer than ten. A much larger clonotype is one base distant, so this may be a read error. The CDR3 DNA reads TGTGCCAGCAGCTTTAACGCTGAAGCTTGCTTT. Its translation: CASSFNAEACF. The rearrangement joins TRBV12-3 or TRBV12-4 to TRBJ1-1; unclear D gene. CDR3 length: 11 amino acids.